The clone carrying this T cell receptor (beta chain) was counted a single time. The CDR3 runs 14 residues. CDR1 and CDR2 from the germline V gene are SGHNT and YENEEA. Trimming cost V 5 bases and J 1 base, with 10 bases left between them. In the authors' workflow: Estimation of nucleated cell counts was performed using reference gene primer amplification. Sequencing used immunoSEQ multiplex PCR; TCRdb keeps in-frame clones, though not all of them. That table gives V, J and clone size, and the DNA gave D and trimming. The table lists more than 350,000 clones, more than 80% of them singletons. These data originate in a study of blood T cell repertoires in COVID-19. As for the study in general: COVID-19 samples from acute and convalescent phases originated in the United States, Italy and Spain. From T cells, B-cell-depleted T cells, or PBMCs came the material, which was cDNA or gDNA.

Those enrolled in Seattle joined during active infection and were followed longitudinally afterward. This clonotype originated in a woman in her thirties with COVID-19, enrolled during active disease. The specimen sequenced was peripheral blood. The gene calls are TRBV11-3 and TRBJ2-3; unclear D gene. DNA of the CDR3: TGTGCCAGCAGCCCATCCCCGGGCACAGATACGCAGTATTTT. Translation gives CASSPSPGTDTQYF.